The clone carrying this T cell receptor beta chain has only a few counts. The sample belongs to a study of T cell responses to AZD1222 COVID-19 vaccine. The CDR3 spans 18 residues. With V trimmed by 7 bases and J by 5 bases, 21 bases remained unmatched. The V gene's germline CDR1 is SGHRS and CDR2 YFSETQ. Clones were sequenced by immunoSEQ multiplex PCR, and TCRdb holds only the in-frame ones, with some missing. The table has roughly 150,000 clones, about 87% seen once. The chain links TRBV5-1 to TRBJ2-1; 7 nucleotides line up with TRBD1. The sequence was obtained from an adult in good health. The sequenced sample was peripheral blood, obtained on day 0 of AZD1222 vaccination. CDR3 residues: CASHPGTDPRLAHNEQFF. CDR3 in DNA: TGCGCCAGCCATCCCGGGACAGACCCGCGTCTGGCCCACAATGAGCAGTTCTTC.